The T cell receptor beta chain described here comes from a study of cytomegalovirus exposure and HLA in healthy donors. Study-wide results and caveats: Rare sequences made up most TCRs, while some public TCRs were found in many donors. In vitro work confirmed that three CMV-associated chains recognize CMV antigens. It was reported that TCR beta sequences correctly inferred the HLA-A and HLA-B alleles for most subjects. Per published reports, the classifier diagnosed cytomegalovirus status with high specificity and sensitivity.

The PCR had 60 Vbeta and 13 Jbeta primers. Sequenced by immunoSEQ multiplex PCR; TCRdb stores in-frame clones only, minus some. The profile covers under 200,000 clones, with roughly 75% appearing a single time and approximately 2.4% taken by the ten largest. Worth noting for this clone: Its matching antigen is unknown.

This receptor was taken from a female donor in good health and CMV-seronegative. Sequencing was performed on PBMCs.

DNA of the CDR3: TGCGCCAGTGAGGACAGGCAGAACACCGGGGAGCTGTTTTTT. The encoded protein is CASEDRQNTGELFF. This sequence joins TRBV10-2 and TRBJ2-2; 7 nucleotides line up with TRBD1. J was trimmed by 1 base and V by 9 bases; bases with no gene match: 5. Germline CDR1 reads WSHSY; CDR2 reads SAAADI. There are 14 residues in the CDR3.